Presented here are 12 T cell receptor beta chains from one specimen sequenced in a study of blood T cell repertoires in COVID-19. Clones were read by immunoSEQ multiplex PCR, and TCRdb kept only the in-frame ones, dropping some. The data contain fewer than 300,000 clones, 80% to 90% of them seen just once; the ten biggest clones take up under 14%. The sample consisted of peripheral blood. Receptors originate from a man aged 45-65 years with COVID-19, enrolled during active disease.

V gene TRBV2 combines with J gene TRBJ1-5, with TRBD1 matching over 7 bases. Germline CDR1 and CDR2: SNHLY and FYNNEI. The length of the CDR3 is 14 residues. The V and J ends lost 6 bases and 2 bases, in that order; junction bases with no gene match: 4. The CDR3 DNA sequence: TGTGCCAGCAGCGCTACAGGGGGCAATCAGCCCCAGCATTTT. Translated: CASSATGGNQPQHF.

The chain carries TRBV4-1 and TRBJ1-5, with a weak D call TRBD1 (6 bases). Trimming shortened V by 0 bases and J by 9 bases, and 15 bases separated the two germline ends. The CDR3 consists of 15 residues. Germline lookup yields CDR1 MGHRA and CDR2 YSYEKL. The DNA of the CDR3 is TGCGCCAGCAGCCAAGAAAGGTTGGGGGGGCGGCCCCAGCATTTT. Translating it yields CASSQERLGGRPQHF.

This clone came up a few times. This CDR3 is also generated by other DNA sequences in the sample. The V and J genes are TRBV7-9 and TRBJ1-1; D might be TRBD1 (6 bases). The V end was cut by 4 bases, the J end by 1 base, with 10 bases between. CDR3 length: 14 residues. Per the germline V gene, CDR1 is SEHNR and CDR2 is FQNEAQ (reference sequence). The CDR3 DNA reads as TGTGCCAGCAGCTCTAAGGACAGGAACACTGAAGCTTTCTTT. Encoded protein: CASSSKDRNTEAFF.

The V call is TRBV18, the J call TRBJ1-1; D call uncertain. V dropped 4 bases and J dropped 1 base, with 7 bases sitting between them. CDR1 and CDR2 from the germline V gene are KGHSH and LQKENI. The CDR3 totals 13 residues. The CDR3 reads CASSLTPNTEAFF. CDR3 sequence (DNA): TGTGCCAGCTCACTAACACCGAACACTGAAGCTTTCTTT.

The chain has TRBV9 and TRBJ2-7, with 7 positions matching TRBD1. J was trimmed by 2 bases and V by 1 base; bases with no gene match: 6. Per germline, CDR1 SGDLS and CDR2 YYNGEE. The CDR3 sequence is 15 residues long. CDR3: CASSVSPGQTYEQYF. In DNA, the CDR3 is TGTGCCAGCAGCGTATCTCCGGGACAGACCTACGAGCAGTACTTC.

The V and J genes are TRBV5-1 and TRBJ2-1; 7 bases are shared with TRBD1. J was trimmed by 2 bases and V by 4 bases; bases with no gene match: 3. CDR3 size: 14 residues. Germline CDR1 and CDR2: SGHRS and YFSETQ. This chain's CDR3 is CASSNGTAYNEQFF. DNA for the CDR3: TGCGCCAGCAGCAACGGGACAGCCTACAATGAGCAGTTCTTC.

The chain joins TRBV6-2 or TRBV6-3 to TRBJ2-7; D may be TRBD2 (5 bases). Trimming removed 0 bases at V and 3 bases at J, with 12 bases between. There are 15 residues in the CDR3. Germline values: CDR1 MNHEY, CDR2 SVGEGT. CDR3 residues: CASSYSRLGSYEQYF. The CDR3 nucleotides are TGTGCCAGCAGTTACTCGAGGCTGGGGAGCTACGAGCAGTACTTC.

The chain recombines TRBV6-6 with TRBJ1-1; 7 nucleotides align to TRBD1. V was clipped by 10 bases and J by 0 bases; unmatched bases: 11. CDR1 is MNHNY and CDR2 is SVGAGI in the germline V gene (reference sequence). The CDR3 has 15 residues. DNA of the CDR3: TGTGCCACCATCCAGACGGGACAGTTGAACACTGAAGCTTTCTTT. It codes for CATIQTGQLNTEAFF.

Remarks on this clone: Additional DNA sequences in this sample encode the identical CDR3. The J gene is TRBJ1-1, the V gene TRBV18; D not certain. Germline CDR1 KGHSH, CDR2 LQKENI. This CDR3 has 13 amino acids. The V gene lost 1 base and the J gene lost 1 base, with 4 bases spanning the gap. The CDR3 protein is CASSPRQNTEAFF. The DNA of the CDR3 is TGTGCCAGCTCACCACGACAGAACACTGAAGCTTTCTTT. The variable domain in full, completed from reference TRBV18 and TRBJ1-1, reads NAGVMQNPRHLVRRRGQEARLRCSPMKGHSHVYWYRQLPEEGLKFMVYLQKENIIDESGMPKERFSAEFPKEGPSILRIQQVVRGDSAAYFCASSPRQNTEAFFGQGTRLTVV.

The rearrangement uses TRBV18 and TRBJ1-1; weak D call: TRBD1 (6 bases). From germline, CDR1 is KGHSH and CDR2 LQKENI. CDR3 length: 15 residues. V was pared by 2 bases and J by 3 bases, with 13 bases between. The CDR3 DNA sequence: TGTGCCAGCTCACCAGAGGGGGTCCAGGACACTGAAGCTTTCTTT. Translation gives CASSPEGVQDTEAFF.

DNA for the CDR3: TGCAGCGTTTCAACCGGGACAGTTAACTATGGCTACACCTTC. As protein: CSVSTGTVNYGYTF. The chain has TRBV29-1 and TRBJ1-2; 7 positions match TRBD1. Germline V gene data show CDR1 as SQVTM and CDR2 as ANQGSEA. Losses at the gene ends were 5 bases for V and 1 base for J; bases not matched to a gene: 7. The CDR3 length is 14 residues.

The genes are TRBV28 and TRBJ2-5; TRBD2 matches 7 bases. Germline V lookup: CDR1 MDHEN, CDR2 SYDVKM. J gave up 2 bases and V 5 bases, and 8 bases lay outside the gene matches. This CDR3 is 15 amino acids long. CDR3 DNA: TGTGCCAGCAGTAACCCGGGACTACCACAAGAGACCCAGTACTTC. Encoded protein: CASSNPGLPQETQYF.